This T cell receptor beta chain appears in the sequencing data of a study of response to subunit inactivated influenza vaccine. Points from the study as a whole: Each seasonal influenza vaccination recruits few new T cells, the authors suggested.

With respect to this clonotype: Its target is unknown.

V lost 1 base and J lost 3; bases outside the gene matches: 3. Germline-derived CDR1 and CDR2 are SGHRS and YFSETQ. The CDR3 length is 14 residues. TCRdb re-derived calls from the RT-PCR reads in MiXCR, one entry per CDR3 protein. The sample consists of about 480,000 distinct CDR3 sequences, around 25% of them appearing once. The receptor was derived from a man aged 50 to 60 who received an inactivated influenza vaccine. J is TRBJ1-2 and V is TRBV5-1; 7 positions match TRBD1. The sample in question was CD4+ T cells sorted from PBMCs, obtained roughly 5 days after vaccination. CDR3 DNA sequence: TGCGCCAGCAGCTTGCCGGGACAGCACTATGGCTACACCTTC. Translation gives CASSLPGQHYGYTF.